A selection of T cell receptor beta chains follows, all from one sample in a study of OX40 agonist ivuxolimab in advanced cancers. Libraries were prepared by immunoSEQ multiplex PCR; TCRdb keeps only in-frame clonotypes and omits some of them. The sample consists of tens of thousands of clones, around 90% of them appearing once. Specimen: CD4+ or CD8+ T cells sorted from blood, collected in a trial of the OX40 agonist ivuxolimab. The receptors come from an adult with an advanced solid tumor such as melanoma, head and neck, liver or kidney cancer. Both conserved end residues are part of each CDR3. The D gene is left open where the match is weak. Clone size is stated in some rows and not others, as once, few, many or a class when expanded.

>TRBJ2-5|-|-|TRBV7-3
CASSLTGGSFRQTQYF
TGTGCCAGCAGCTTAACGGGGGGCTCCTTTCGGCAGACCCAGTACTTC
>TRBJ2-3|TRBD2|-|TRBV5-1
CASSPTLAGDGDTQYF
TGCGCCAGCAGCCCAACATTAGCGGGAGATGGAGATACGCAGTATTTT
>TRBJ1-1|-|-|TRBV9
CASSRDLVEAFF
TGTGCCAGCAGTCGGGACCTCGTGGAAGCTTTCTTT
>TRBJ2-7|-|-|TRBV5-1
CASSLVAGFSYEQYF
TGCGCCAGCAGCTTGGTGGCAGGGTTCTCCTACGAGCAGTACTTC
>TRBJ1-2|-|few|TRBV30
CAWSLWTTGYTF
TGTGCCTGGAGTCTATGGACAACTGGCTACACCTTC
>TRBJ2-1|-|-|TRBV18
CASSLPGHTYNEQFF
TGTGCCAGCTCCCTTCCGGGACATACCTACAATGAGCAGTTCTTC
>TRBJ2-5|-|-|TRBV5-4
CASSLARGKETQYF
TGTGCCAGCAGTTTGGCCCGTGGCAAAGAGACCCAGTACTTC
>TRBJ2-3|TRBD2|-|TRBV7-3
CASSLRLSGGTDTQYF
TGTGCCAGCAGCCTTCGCCTTAGCGGGGGGACAGATACGCAGTATTTT
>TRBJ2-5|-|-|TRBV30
CAWISDYQETQYF
TGTGCCTGGATATCGGACTACCAAGAGACCCAGTACTTC
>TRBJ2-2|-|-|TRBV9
CASSVAQGGNGELFF
TGTGCCAGCAGCGTAGCCCAGGGGGGGAACGGGGAGCTGTTTTTT
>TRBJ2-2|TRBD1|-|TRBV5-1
CASSLKGQGAGETGELFF
TGCGCCAGCAGCTTGAAGGGCCAGGGGGCTGGGGAAACCGGGGAGCTGTTTTTT
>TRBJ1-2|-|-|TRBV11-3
CASSLTESQGYTF
TGTGCCAGCAGCCTGACAGAGTCCCAGGGCTACACCTTC
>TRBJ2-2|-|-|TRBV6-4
CASSDENTGELFF
TGTGCCAGCAGTGACGAGAACACCGGGGAGCTGTTTTTT
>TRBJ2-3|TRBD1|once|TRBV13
CASSPPRDRGQRDTQYF
TGTGCCAGCAGTCCTCCCCGGGACAGGGGGCAGAGAGATACGCAGTATTTT
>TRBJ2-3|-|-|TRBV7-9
CASSFSTDTQYF
TGTGCCAGCAGCTTTTCCACAGATACGCAGTATTTT
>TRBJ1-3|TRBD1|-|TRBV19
CASSLQGARGNTIYF
TGTGCCAGTAGTCTACAGGGGGCGCGCGGAAACACCATATATTTT
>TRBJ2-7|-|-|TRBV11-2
CASSFSATEQYF
TGTGCCAGCAGCTTTTCGGCCACCGAGCAGTACTTC
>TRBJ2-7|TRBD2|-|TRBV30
CACSPGGYEQYF
TGTGCCTGTTCCCCGGGGGGCTACGAGCAGTACTTC
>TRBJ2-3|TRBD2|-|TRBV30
CAWSRGGTDTQYF
TGTGCCTGGAGTCGGGGGGGCACAGATACGCAGTATTTT
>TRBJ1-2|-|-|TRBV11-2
CASSSRSHYGYTF
TGTGCCAGCAGCTCCCGTTCCCACTATGGCTACACCTTC
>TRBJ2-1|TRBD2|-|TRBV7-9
CASSLGLAGDIYNEQFF
TGTGCCAGCAGCTTGGGGCTAGCGGGAGATATTTACAATGAGCAGTTCTTC
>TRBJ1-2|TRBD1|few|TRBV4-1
CASSHPGQYGYTF
TGCGCCAGCAGCCATCCGGGACAGTATGGCTACACCTTC
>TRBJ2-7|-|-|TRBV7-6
CASSLLAGSYEQYF
TGTGCCAGCAGCTTACTGGCAGGCTCCTACGAGCAGTACTTC
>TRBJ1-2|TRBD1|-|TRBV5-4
CASSSKDRVIYGYTF
TGTGCCAGCAGCTCGAAGGACAGGGTAATCTATGGCTACACCTTC
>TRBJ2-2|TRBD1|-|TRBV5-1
CANSSNRGTTYTGELFF
TGCGCCAACAGCTCAAACAGGGGGACGACGTACACCGGGGAGCTGTTTTTT
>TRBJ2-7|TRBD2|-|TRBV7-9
CASSLGKAGVHEQYF
TGTGCCAGCAGCTTAGGCAAAGCGGGAGTTCACGAGCAGTACTTC
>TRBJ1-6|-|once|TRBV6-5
CASSYSKFEYNSPLHF
TGTGCCAGCAGTTACTCAAAGTTCGAATATAATTCACCCCTCCACTTT
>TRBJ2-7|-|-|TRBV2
CASSKTGISYEQYF
TGTGCCAGCAGTAAGACAGGTATCTCCTACGAGCAGTACTTC
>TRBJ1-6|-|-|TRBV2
CASSETTGRGSPLHF
TGTGCCAGCAGTGAAACTACTGGCCGCGGTTCACCCCTCCACTTT
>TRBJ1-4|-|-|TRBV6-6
CASSYSSGRNEKLFF
TGTGCCAGCAGTTACTCGTCAGGGCGAAATGAAAAACTGTTTTTT
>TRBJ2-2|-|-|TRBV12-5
CASGTSMWELFF
TGTGCTAGTGGCACCAGTATGTGGGAGCTGTTTTTT
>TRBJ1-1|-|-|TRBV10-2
CASSVSGENTEAFF
TGCGCCAGCAGTGTGTCAGGGGAAAACACTGAAGCTTTCTTT
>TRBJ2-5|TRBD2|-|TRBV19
CASSIPGLAGGETQYF
TGTGCCAGTAGTATCCCCGGACTAGCGGGGGGAGAGACCCAGTACTTC
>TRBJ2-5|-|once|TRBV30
CAWSGQGETQYF
TGTGCCTGGAGTGGGCAGGGAGAGACCCAGTACTTC
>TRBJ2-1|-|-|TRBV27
CASRTGQSGLWDNEQFF
TGTGCCAGCAGGACGGGACAGAGCGGGTTATGGGACAATGAGCAGTTCTTC
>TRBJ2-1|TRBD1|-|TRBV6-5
CASRRDRENNEQFF
TGTGCCAGCAGGCGGGACAGGGAGAACAATGAGCAGTTCTTC
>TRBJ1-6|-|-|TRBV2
CASRLVGQANSPLHF
TGTGCCAGCAGACTTGTAGGGCAGGCTAATTCACCCCTCCACTTT
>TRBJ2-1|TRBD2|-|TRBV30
CAWSALAGGEQFF
TGTGCCTGGAGTGCACTAGCGGGCGGTGAGCAGTTCTTC
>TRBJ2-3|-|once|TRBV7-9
CASSSSTGGTDTQYF
TGTGCCAGCAGCTCCTCGACAGGTGGCACAGATACGCAGTATTTT
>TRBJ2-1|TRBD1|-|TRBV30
CAWSNQGAQFF
TGTGCCTGGAGTAACCAGGGGGCGCAGTTCTTC
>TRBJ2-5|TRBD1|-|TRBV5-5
CASSPTFRDRVRVETQYF
TGTGCCAGCAGCCCTACGTTCCGGGACAGAGTTCGTGTAGAGACCCAGTACTTC
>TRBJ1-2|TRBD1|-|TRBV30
CAWSRRNRGEYGYTF
TGTGCCTGGAGTAGAAGAAACAGGGGGGAGTATGGCTACACCTTC
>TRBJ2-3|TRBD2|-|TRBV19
CASSIRLAGGPGTDTQYF
TGTGCCAGTAGTATCAGGTTAGCGGGAGGGCCGGGAACAGATACGCAGTATTTT
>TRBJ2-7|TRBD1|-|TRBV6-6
CASSYSTGRPGEQYF
TGTGCCAGCAGTTACTCGACAGGGCGGCCAGGCGAGCAGTACTTC
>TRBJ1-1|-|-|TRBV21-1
CASSKWRGTEAFF
TGTGCCAGCAGCAAATGGAGGGGCACTGAAGCTTTCTTT
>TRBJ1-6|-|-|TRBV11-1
CASSVDSYNSPLHF
TGTGCCAGCAGCGTCGACAGCTATAATTCACCCCTCCACTTT